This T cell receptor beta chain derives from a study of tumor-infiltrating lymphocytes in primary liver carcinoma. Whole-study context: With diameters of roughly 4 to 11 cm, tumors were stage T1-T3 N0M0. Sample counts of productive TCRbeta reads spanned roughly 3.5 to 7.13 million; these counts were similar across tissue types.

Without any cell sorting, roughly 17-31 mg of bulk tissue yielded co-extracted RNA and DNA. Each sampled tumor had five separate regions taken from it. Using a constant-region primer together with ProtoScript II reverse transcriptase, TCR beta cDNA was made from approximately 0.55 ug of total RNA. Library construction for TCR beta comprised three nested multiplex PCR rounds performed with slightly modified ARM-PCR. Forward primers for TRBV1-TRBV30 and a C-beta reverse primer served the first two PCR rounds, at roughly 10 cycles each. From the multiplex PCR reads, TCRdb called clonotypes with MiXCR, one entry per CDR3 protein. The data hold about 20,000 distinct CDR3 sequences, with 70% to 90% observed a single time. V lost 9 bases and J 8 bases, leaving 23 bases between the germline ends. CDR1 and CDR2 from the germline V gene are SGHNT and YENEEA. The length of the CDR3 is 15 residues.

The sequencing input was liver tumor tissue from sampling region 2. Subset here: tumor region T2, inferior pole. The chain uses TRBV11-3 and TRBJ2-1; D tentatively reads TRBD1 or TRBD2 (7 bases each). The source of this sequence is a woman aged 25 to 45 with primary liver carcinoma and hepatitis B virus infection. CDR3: CARSRLAGGMYEQFF. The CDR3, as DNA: TGTGCCAGAAGCCGACTAGCAGGGGGGATGTATGAGCAGTTCTTC.